A single sample gave rise to the 20 T cell receptor beta chains below, sequenced in a study of control samples from healthy donors and cancer patients. Sequenced by immunoSEQ multiplex PCR; TCRdb stores in-frame clones only, minus some. The sample records under 200,000 clones, just over 95% being singletons. The sample consisted of blood. The receptor source for this set is a woman under 40 in good health.

This clone came up a few times. The chain combines TRBV19 with TRBJ2-1; 11 bases line up with TRBD2. The CDR3 length is 15 residues. The V gene's germline CDR1 is LNHDA and CDR2 SQIVND (reference sequence). Trimming at V came to 3 bases and at J to 5 bases, leaving 3 bases not matched to a gene. The CDR3 coding sequence is TGTGCCAGTAGTATCCTAGCGGGGGGAAACAATGAGCAGTTCTTC. Its protein is CASSILAGGNNEQFF.

The chain employs TRBV25-1 and TRBJ2-2; D is perhaps TRBD1 (6 bases). CDR3 length: 15 residues. Trimming cost V 10 bases and J 7 bases, with 22 bases left between them. The germline V gene encodes CDR1 MGHDK and CDR2 SYGVNS. The CDR3 here is CATSSLTGLFGELFF. The CDR3 DNA reads as TGTGCCACCTCCTCCTTAACAGGGTTGTTCGGGGAGCTGTTTTTT.

The table lists this clone with a count of one. V usage is TRBV5-5 and J usage is TRBJ1-5; no reliable D call. The length of the CDR3 is 15 residues. The germline V gene has CDR1 SGHKS and CDR2 YYEKEE (reference sequence). V was clipped by 2 bases and J by 5 bases, with 14 bases between them. The chain's CDR3 is CASSLRAFVDQPQHF. The CDR3 DNA follows: TGTGCCAGCAGCTTAAGGGCGTTTGTGGATCAGCCCCAGCATTTT.

V is TRBV19 and J is TRBJ2-6, with D maybe TRBD2 (5 bases). Germline CDR1 reads LNHDA; CDR2 reads SQIVND (reference sequence). The CDR3 has 16 amino acids. V lost 7 bases to trimming and J lost 0 bases, with 13 bases between them. CDR3 coding DNA: TGTGCCAGTACGGCCAGCGGTTTCTCTGGGGCCAACGTCCTGACTTTC. Its translation: CASTASGFSGANVLTF.

The chain carries TRBV5-8 and TRBJ1-6; no reliable D call. Looked up from germline, CDR1 is SGHTS and CDR2 is YDEGEE. Trimming removed 4 bases at V and 8 bases at J, with 16 bases between. This CDR3 is 15 amino acids long. The CDR3 region has the DNA TGTGCCAGCAGCGCCGATGGGAACCCCTATTCACCCCTCCACTTT. Its translation is CASSADGNPYSPLHF.

J is TRBJ2-3 and V is TRBV2; D might be TRBD1 (6 bases). Deletions cut 7 bases from V and 2 bases from J, with 10 bases between. Germline V CDR1 and CDR2: SNHLY, FYNNEI. This CDR3 is 13 amino acids long. The chain's CDR3 is CASIRDITDTQYF. Written as DNA, the CDR3 is TGTGCCAGCATTAGGGACATCACAGATACGCAGTATTTT.

The rearrangement joins TRBV5-1 to TRBJ1-1; D call uncertain. CDR1 SGHRS and CDR2 YFSETQ come from the germline V gene. V shed 4 bases and J shed 1 base, with 14 bases lying between them. CDR3 length: 15 amino acids. The DNA for the CDR3 is TGCGCCAGCAGCGGAATGGGGTTTCAGAACACTGAAGCTTTCTTT. Translated, it gives CASSGMGFQNTEAFF.

CDR3 sequence reads: CASRAGTRYNEQFF. Here the CDR3 DNA reads TGTGCCAGCAGAGCCGGGACTAGATACAATGAGCAGTTCTTC. This chain links TRBV2 with TRBJ2-1; 8 bases are shared with TRBD2. The CDR3 is 14 residues long. Germline V CDR1 and CDR2: SNHLY, FYNNEI. V trimming: 6 bases; J trimming: 4 bases; junction bases outside the gene matches: 5.

The chain has TRBV3-1 (or the pseudogene TRBV3-2) and TRBJ1-2, with D uncertain. CDR3 length: 14 amino acids. Germline-derived CDR1 and CDR2 are LGHDT and YNNKEL (reference sequence). The V gene lost 1 base and the J gene lost 3 bases, with 9 bases spanning the gap. CDR3 coding DNA: TGTGCCAGCAGCCAAGCCCGTGGGCACTATGGCTACACCTTC. Protein: CASSQARGHYGYTF.

The chain is built from TRBV27 and TRBJ1-6; 8 nucleotides match TRBD1. CDR1 MNHEY and CDR2 SMNVEV come from the germline V gene (reference sequence). After removal of 1 base from V and 0 bases from J, the junction contained 11 bases not matched to a gene. CDR3 length: 20 amino acids. CDR3 residues: CASSLFPPQGASSYNSPLHF. The CDR3 DNA follows: TGTGCCAGCAGTTTATTTCCCCCCCAGGGGGCGAGCTCCTATAATTCACCCCTCCACTTT.

This clone was counted a single time. This chain joins TRBV6-5 and TRBJ1-1; D gene ambiguous. CDR1 and CDR2 (germline): MNHEY, SVGAGI. V gave up 4 bases and J gave up 1 base, with 7 bases separating them. The CDR3 runs 13 residues. In DNA, the CDR3 is TGTGCCAGCAGTTCAAGCGGGAACACTGAAGCTTTCTTT. The encoded protein is CASSSSGNTEAFF.

The chain is built from TRBV6-5 and TRBJ1-1; D gene ambiguous. This CDR3 has 13 residues. Germline V gives CDR1 MNHEY, CDR2 SVGAGI. The germline V and J ends were trimmed by 2 bases and 6 bases, with 10 bases remaining between them. The CDR3 here is CASSYGVGAEAFF. The CDR3 bases are TGTGCCAGCAGTTACGGCGTGGGTGCTGAAGCTTTCTTT.

This chain links TRBV4-1 with TRBJ1-2; D not certain. The V end lost 0 bases, the J end lost 0 bases, and 8 bases lay between the germline ends. Germline V gene data show CDR1 as MGHRA and CDR2 as YSYEKL. There are 15 residues in the CDR3. The CDR3 reads CASSQDGPANYGYTF. The CDR3 nucleotides are TGCGCCAGCAGCCAAGATGGGCCAGCTAACTATGGCTACACCTTC.

Details on this clone: An end of the junction does not agree with germline; a read error may underlie this. The chain has TRBV7-7 and TRBJ2-5; a possible D gene is TRBD1 (6 bases). The CDR3 spans 16 residues. CDR1 and CDR2 (germline): SSHAT, FNYEAQ (reference sequence). CDR3 sequence: CASSSLGTQGGETQYF. CDR3 DNA sequence: TGTGCTAGCAGCTCCCTAGGGACACAGGGTGGAGAGACCCAGTACTTC. Variable domain in full (rest from reference TRBV7-7 and TRBJ2-5): GAGVSQSPRYKVTKRGQDVTLRCDPISSHATLYWYQQALGQGPEFLTYFNYEAQPDKSGLPSDRFSAERPEGSISTLTIQRTEQRDSAMYRCASSSLGTQGGETQYFGPGTRLLVL.

J is TRBJ2-7 and V is TRBV29-1; either TRBD1 or TRBD2 may fit D (5 bases each). Germline CDR1 and CDR2: SQVTM and ANQGSEA. This CDR3 spans 13 amino acids. V was pared by 4 bases and J by 2 bases, with 12 bases between. The CDR3 nucleotides are TGCAGCGTTGTGGGGGAGCCGGCCTACGAGCAGTACTTC. Translated: CSVVGEPAYEQYF.

V and J are TRBV11-2 and TRBJ2-5; no clear D. Trimming left V 0 bases short and J 2 bases short, with 1 base between. Germline V gene data show CDR1 as SGHAT and CDR2 as FQNNGV. The CDR3 runs 12 residues. The CDR3 region is CASSLEQETQYF. DNA for the CDR3: TGTGCCAGCAGCTTAGAACAAGAGACCCAGTACTTC.

The chain employs TRBV5-6 and TRBJ1-2; D may be TRBD1 (6 bases). V was shortened by 0 bases and J by 7 bases, with 7 bases between the two germline ends. The CDR3 sequence is 12 residues long. Germline V CDR1 and CDR2: SGHDT, YYEEEE. DNA for the CDR3: TGTGCCAGCAGCTTGGGGGGGCTTGGCTACACCTTC. It encodes CASSLGGLGYTF.

This chain uses TRBV5-1 with TRBJ1-4; 9 nucleotides line up with TRBD1. This CDR3 has 15 amino acids. Trimming at V came to 0 bases and at J to 8 bases, leaving 5 bases not matched to a gene. Germline CDR1 and CDR2: SGHRS and YFSETQ. CDR3 sequence: CASSLGDRAGEKLFF. The CDR3 DNA reads as TGCGCCAGCAGCTTGGGGGACAGGGCCGGCGAAAAACTGTTTTTT.

The chain combines TRBV10-3 with TRBJ1-1; no firm D call. The CDR3 contains 13 residues. V lost 4 bases and J 4 bases, leaving 10 bases between the germline ends. The germline V gene encodes CDR1 ENHRY and CDR2 SYGVKD. CDR3 DNA: TGTGCCATCAGTGTAGGTGAGGGCACTGAAGCTTTCTTT. It yields the protein CAISVGEGTEAFF.

CDR3 residues: CASIWGGGYTF. In DNA, the CDR3 is TGTGCCAGCATCTGGGGTGGAGGCTACACCTTC. The rearrangement joins TRBV28 to TRBJ1-2; the D is unclear. The germline V gene has CDR1 MDHEN and CDR2 SYDVKM. The V gene lost 7 bases and the J gene lost 8 bases, with 11 bases spanning the gap. The CDR3 is made up of 11 amino acids.